Listed here are 5 T cell receptor beta chains from one sample, sequenced in a study of OX40 agonist ivuxolimab in advanced cancers. TCRdb keeps only in-frame clones here, not all; method: immunoSEQ multiplex PCR. The sample yields around 26,000 clones, roughly 87% seen once. The source material was CD4+ or CD8+ T cells sorted from blood, sampled in a trial of the OX40 agonist ivuxolimab. The receptors come from an adult with an advanced solid tumor such as melanoma, head and neck, liver or kidney cancer.

The sample holds a few counts of this clone. The V call is TRBV4-1, the J call TRBJ1-2; tentative D call: TRBD1 (5 bases). The CDR3 sequence is 14 residues long. V lost 1 base, J lost 4 bases, and 10 bases lay in between. CDR1 is MGHRA, CDR2 YSYEKL, per germline. CDR3 loop: CASSQGRTSYGYTF. CDR3 nucleotide sequence: TGCGCCAGCAGCCAAGGACGGACATCCTATGGCTACACCTTC.

V and J are TRBV11-2 and TRBJ2-7, with TRBD2 identical over 8 bases. The CDR3 contains 14 residues. Germline V gives CDR1 SGHAT, CDR2 FQNNGV. The V segment lost 3 bases and the J segment 2 bases; nucleotides outside the gene matches: 3. The CDR3 sequence: CASSFGGATYEQYF. CDR3 bases: TGTGCCAGCAGCTTCGGGGGGGCCACCTACGAGCAGTACTTC.

This clone has a handful of counts. The chain combines TRBV7-7 with TRBJ2-5; D remains ambiguous. This CDR3 region has 15 residues. Between the trimmed V and J ends, which lost 3 bases and 5 bases, there was a span of 16 bases. Germline values: CDR1 SSHAT, CDR2 FNYEAQ (reference sequence). The CDR3 loop reads CASSLVLASRETQYF. The CDR3 nucleotides read TGTGCCAGCAGCTTGGTTTTAGCCTCTCGGGAGACCCAGTACTTC.

This clone was seen only once. The rearrangement uses TRBV4-1 and TRBJ1-5; D gene unclear. The V and J ends lost 0 bases and 0 bases respectively, with 12 bases between them. This CDR3 region has 17 residues. The germline CDR1 and CDR2 sequences are MGHRA and YSYEKL. CDR3 loop: CASSQDEPEISNQPQHF. DNA of the CDR3: TGCGCCAGCAGCCAAGATGAACCCGAAATTAGCAATCAGCCCCAGCATTTT.

The sample holds a few counts of this clone. The rearrangement joins TRBV27 to TRBJ2-3; D is undetermined. V was pared by 5 bases and J by 8 bases, with 11 bases between. The CDR3 has 12 amino acids. CDR1 MNHEY and CDR2 SMNVEV come from the germline V gene (reference sequence). DNA of the CDR3: TGTGCCAGCAGTGAAAGTTTGATTACGCAGTATTTT. Encoded protein: CASSESLITQYF.